These 27 T cell receptor beta chains came from one sample sequenced in a study of T-cell reconstitution after alpha-beta-depleted transplantation in children. The TCRbeta library incorporated unique molecular identifiers. TCRdb analysed the PCR reads with MiXCR anew, one entry per CDR3 protein. In the table there are roughly 20,000 distinct CDR3 sequences, 13% of which are singletons. The sample was PBMCs, mostly from graft donor cells, taken 60 days after TCRalphabeta/CD19-depleted stem cell transplant. These receptors came from a female patient aged 2 to 10 who had a stem cell transplant for congenital amegakaryocytic thrombocytopenia, so the T cells may come from the graft donor.

This clonotype was detected ten times or more. The chain couples TRBV24-1 to TRBJ2-3, with D possibly TRBD2 on 6 matching bases. Germline CDR1 and CDR2: KGHDR and SFDVKD. With 4 bases removed from V and 5 bases from J, the gap between germline ends came to 18 bases. CDR3 length: 16 amino acids. The CDR3 DNA reads as TGTGCCACCAGTGAACCGGGACTCCCGAGAGGAGATACGCAGTATTTT. Protein product: CATSEPGLPRGDTQYF.

Many counts were recorded for this clonotype. CDR3: CSATRGYTEAFF. In DNA form, the CDR3 reads TGCAGTGCCACACGCGGGTACACTGAAGCTTTCTTT. The J gene is TRBJ1-1, the V gene TRBV20-1; D not certain. Trimming removed 6 bases from V and 3 bases from J, with 11 bases in between. CDR3 length: 12 amino acids. Germline V CDR1 and CDR2: DFQATT, SNEGSKA (reference sequence).

This clonotype was seen repeatedly, ten times or more. This chain links TRBV15 with TRBJ2-4; 9 bases align to TRBD1. The CDR3 contains 16 residues. V trimming: 9 bases; J trimming: 3 bases; junction bases outside the gene matches: 12. The germline V gene encodes CDR1 LNHNV and CDR2 YYDKDF (reference sequence). Here the CDR3 reads CATRADRGNGKNIQYF. In DNA form, the CDR3 reads TGTGCCACGCGAGCGGACAGGGGAAACGGCAAAAACATTCAGTACTTC.

In this sample, this clonotype turned up many times. V and J are TRBV5-1 and TRBJ2-3; 8 bases align to TRBD2. There are 16 residues in the CDR3. Germline CDR1 and CDR2: SGHRS and YFSETQ. The trim removed 4 bases at V and 2 bases at J, leaving 9 bases unmatched. The CDR3 sequence: CASSPYGSGVTDTQYF. The CDR3 DNA is TGCGCCAGCAGCCCCTATGGTAGCGGGGTCACAGATACGCAGTATTTT.

The table lists this clonotype with many counts. This chain connects TRBV28 to TRBJ2-7, with D possibly TRBD1 on 6 matching bases. The CDR3 runs 16 residues. Germline values: CDR1 MDHEN, CDR2 SYDVKM. The V gene lost 5 bases and the J gene lost 0 bases, with 17 bases spanning the gap. CDR3 in DNA: TGTGCCAGCAGTCTTAGGGGGACGCCCCTCTCCTACGAGCAGTACTTC. It yields the protein CASSLRGTPLSYEQYF.

This clonotype has ten or more counts. V is TRBV20-1 and J is TRBJ1-5; D uncertain. Looked up from germline, CDR1 is DFQATT and CDR2 is SNEGSKA (reference sequence). V lost 0 bases and J lost 5, with 5 bases in between. This CDR3 spans 12 amino acids. CDR3 sequence (DNA): TGCAGTGCTAGAGAGTGGGATCAGCCCCAGCATTTT. Encoded protein: CSAREWDQPQHF.

The chain carries TRBV29-1 and TRBJ2-3; no clear D. Trimming removed 4 bases at V and 7 bases at J, with 12 bases between. The CDR3 is 12 residues long. Germline V lookup: CDR1 SQVTM, CDR2 ANQGSEA. The DNA of the CDR3 is TGCAGCGTTGGCCTCGACCCTAATACGCAGTATTTT. This translates into CSVGLDPNTQYF.

This clonotype was counted ten times or more. V usage is TRBV5-1 and J usage is TRBJ2-2; a weak D match, TRBD1 (6 bases). Germline values: CDR1 SGHRS, CDR2 YFSETQ. The V end was cut by 4 bases, the J end by 2 bases, with 12 bases between. CDR3 size: 15 residues. The CDR3 bases are TGCGCCAGCAGCCCGGCAGGGGTTAACACCGGGGAGCTGTTTTTT. Translating gives CASSPAGVNTGELFF.

This clonotype was counted ten times or more. The chain has TRBV29-1 and TRBJ1-2; D uncertain. Germline values: CDR1 SQVTM, CDR2 ANQGSEA. This CDR3 has 11 amino acids. V lost 4 bases and J 3 bases, leaving 6 bases between the germline ends. CDR3 nucleotides: TGCAGCGTTGGTCAGGACTATGGCTACACCTTC. Protein: CSVGQDYGYTF.

Ten or more counts support this clonotype. The chain couples TRBV12-5 to TRBJ2-3; D is unresolved. CDR1 LGHNT and CDR2 FRNRAP come from the germline V gene. V lost 7 bases and J lost 1, with 12 bases in between. This CDR3 spans 14 amino acids. CDR3 in amino acids: CASVPGSGTDTQYF. Here the CDR3 DNA reads TGTGCTAGTGTCCCGGGCTCTGGCACAGATACGCAGTATTTT.

This clonotype has a count of ten or more. V usage is TRBV12-3 or TRBV12-4 and J usage is TRBJ1-5; D remains ambiguous. V lost 1 base and J 5 bases, leaving 9 bases between the germline ends. The CDR3 has 14 residues. CDR3 protein: CASSLGGKDQPQHF. The CDR3 bases are TGTGCCAGCAGTTTAGGGGGAAAGGATCAGCCCCAGCATTTT.

This clonotype was picked up many times. The chain links TRBV20-1 to TRBJ2-7, with 8 bases identical to TRBD1. The CDR3 has 12 residues. The germline V gene has CDR1 DFQATT and CDR2 SNEGSKA (reference sequence). V dropped 5 bases and J dropped 4; count of bases not matched to a gene: 4. The CDR3 sequence is CSALQGVYEQYF. In DNA, the CDR3 is TGCAGTGCTCTACAGGGGGTGTACGAGCAGTACTTC.

This clonotype showed up many times. This chain connects TRBV19 to TRBJ2-4; 7 bases agree with TRBD2. After removal of 5 bases from V and 4 bases from J, the junction contained 14 bases not matched to a gene. Germline CDR1 and CDR2: LNHDA and SQIVND (reference sequence). The CDR3 is 17 residues long. The CDR3 loop is CASSVGAFQREKNIQYF. CDR3 bases: TGTGCCAGTAGTGTGGGAGCGTTCCAGCGGGAAAAAAACATTCAGTACTTC.

This clonotype was detected many times. The V and J genes are TRBV11-2 and TRBJ2-3; 7 positions agree with TRBD2. Trimming removed 3 bases from V and 4 bases from J; junction bases left unmatched: 4. The CDR3 extends over 14 amino acids. Germline assignment: CDR1 SGHAT and CDR2 FQNNGV. CDR3 coding DNA: TGTGCCAGCAGCTTTTTCCGGGGGGCAGATACGCAGTATTTT. This codes for CASSFFRGADTQYF.

This clonotype was seen at least ten times. The chain uses TRBV29-1 and TRBJ2-1; D may be TRBD1 or TRBD2 (5 bases each). In germline, CDR1 is SQVTM, CDR2 ANQGSEA. The CDR3 length is 13 residues. V shed 4 bases and J shed 9 bases, with 16 bases lying between them. The DNA of the CDR3 is TGCAGCGTTGGGACGTGGGAGAGGGGTGAGCAGTTCTTC. Translated, it gives CSVGTWERGEQFF.

This clonotype showed up many times. The V and J genes are TRBV3-1 and TRBJ2-7, with D maybe TRBD1 (5 bases). The CDR3 runs 14 residues. V was pared by 1 base and J by 1 base, with 8 bases between. Germline assignment: CDR1 LGHDT and CDR2 YNNKEL (reference sequence). For the CDR3, the DNA is TGTGCCAGCAGCCAAGGGCAGGGATCCTACGAGCAGTACTTC. Amino acid sequence: CASSQGQGSYEQYF.

By frequency in the sample, this clonotype is medium-sized. The chain couples TRBV20-1 to TRBJ2-7, with TRBD1 matching over 7 bases. This CDR3 region has 11 residues. Trimming took 7 bases from V and 7 from J; bases not matched to a gene: 7. Germline CDR1 DFQATT, CDR2 SNEGSKA (reference sequence). The CDR3 loop is CSGVSRGEQYF. CDR3 DNA sequence: TGCAGTGGCGTTTCCAGGGGGGAGCAGTACTTC.

This clonotype was recorded at least ten times. This chain connects TRBV7-2 to TRBJ2-7, with TRBD1 as a possible D gene (8 bases). Germline-derived CDR1 and CDR2 are SGHTA and FQGNSA. Between the trimmed V and J ends, which lost 2 bases and 2 bases, there was a span of 13 bases. This CDR3 is built from 15 residues. The CDR3 DNA follows: TGTGCCAGCAGCTTAACAGGGGGGGCCACCTACGAGCAGTACTTC. Translating gives CASSLTGGATYEQYF.

This clonotype was found many times. V is TRBV7-9 and J is TRBJ2-5; D gene ambiguous. The CDR3 runs 11 residues. Looked up from germline, CDR1 is SEHNR and CDR2 is FQNEAQ (reference sequence). The ends were cut back, 6 bases at V and 2 bases at J, with 4 bases in the middle. The CDR3 spells CASRQQETQYF. In nucleotides, the CDR3 is TGTGCCAGCAGACAACAAGAGACCCAGTACTTC.

This clonotype is classed as medium-sized. V gene TRBV5-1 combines with J gene TRBJ2-1; D gene uncertain. The germline V gene encodes CDR1 SGHRS and CDR2 YFSETQ. Trimming removed 0 bases from V and 8 bases from J, with 12 bases in between. The CDR3 sequence is 14 residues long. DNA of the CDR3: TGCGCCAGCAGCTTGGTGGTAGAGGCACATGAGCAGTTCTTC. Translation gives CASSLVVEAHEQFF.

There are a few counts of this clonotype. J is TRBJ2-6 and V is TRBV7-9, with D maybe TRBD2 (5 bases). Germline V CDR1 and CDR2: SEHNR, FQNEAQ (reference sequence). CDR3 length equals 18 residues. Trimming cost V 4 bases and J 4 bases, with 20 bases left between them. In DNA, the CDR3 is TGTGCCAGCAGCTCAAGAATAAGAGCCCCGGGAGGGGCCAACGTCCTGACTTTC. Encoded protein: CASSSRIRAPGGANVLTF.

Ten or more counts support this clonotype. The J gene is TRBJ2-3, the V gene TRBV9; 7 nucleotides align to TRBD1. CDR1 is SGDLS and CDR2 is YYNGEE in the germline V gene. The V segment lost 1 base and the J segment 3 bases; nucleotides outside the gene matches: 2. The CDR3 totals 14 residues. CDR3 loop: CASSVLQGTDTQYF. DNA for the CDR3: TGTGCCAGCAGCGTATTACAGGGGACAGATACGCAGTATTTT.

In this sample, this clonotype turned up many times. This rearrangement joins TRBV15 to TRBJ2-7; D may be TRBD1 (6 bases). CDR1 is LNHNV, CDR2 YYDKDF, per germline (reference sequence). The CDR3 totals 15 residues. With 3 bases removed from V and 4 bases from J, the gap between germline ends came to 16 bases. DNA of the CDR3: TGTGCCACCAGCAGGCCCGCACAGGGTCGATACGAGCAGTACTTC. This codes for CATSRPAQGRYEQYF.

The table lists this clonotype with many counts. The chain is built from TRBV20-1 and TRBJ1-5; tentative D call: TRBD1 (6 bases). Trimming cost V 0 bases and J 5 bases, with 14 bases left between them. Germline V gene data show CDR1 as DFQATT and CDR2 as SNEGSKA (reference sequence). The CDR3 is 15 amino acids. Here the CDR3 DNA reads TGCAGTGCTAGAGATCCAACAGGGAACCATCAGCCCCAGCATTTT. The encoded protein is CSARDPTGNHQPQHF.

By sample fraction, this clonotype is medium-sized. This rearrangement joins TRBV6-5 to TRBJ2-5, with D unclear. The V gene's germline CDR1 is MNHEY and CDR2 SVGAGI. This CDR3 is 16 amino acids long. The ends were cut back, 0 bases at V and 2 bases at J, with 13 bases in the middle. The CDR3 DNA follows: TGTGCCAGCAGTTACTCGTGGGCCCGCATACAAGAGACCCAGTACTTC. The encoded protein is CASSYSWARIQETQYF.

This clonotype was detected many times. V and J are TRBV11-3 and TRBJ2-7; 11 nucleotides line up with TRBD2. CDR3 length: 15 residues. The junction had 1 base not matched to a gene; V was cut back by 3 bases and J by 0 bases. Germline assignment: CDR1 SGHNT and CDR2 YENEEA. Here the CDR3 reads CASSLTSGTSYEQYF. The CDR3 bases are TGTGCCAGCAGCTTGACTAGCGGGACCTCCTACGAGCAGTACTTC.

This clonotype has a count of ten or more. The gene calls are TRBV29-1 and TRBJ2-3; D gene uncertain. This CDR3 spans 14 amino acids. Per germline, CDR1 SQVTM and CDR2 ANQGSEA. Trimming stripped 3 bases from V and 0 bases from J, with 10 bases between. CDR3 sequence (DNA): TGCAGCGTTGAGAGCGACCAAAGCACAGATACGCAGTATTTT. Its protein product is CSVESDQSTDTQYF.